The subject of this entry is one T cell receptor (beta chain). The data stem from a study of blood T cell repertoires in COVID-19. Generated by immunoSEQ multiplex PCR, the TCRdb table keeps only in-frame clones and is missing some. The table lists about 97,000 clones, about 87% of them singletons. CDR3 length: 15 residues. The V and J ends lost 4 bases and 5 bases, in that order; junction bases with no gene match: 9. CDR1 is SGDLS and CDR2 is YYNGEE in the germline V gene. This chain uses TRBV9 with TRBJ2-7, with 10 bases lining up with TRBD1. This TCR derives from a human donor in a cohort sampled during active COVID-19. Sequencing input: peripheral blood. CDR3 in DNA: TGTGCCAGCAGCACCGGACAGGGGGTTTCCGACGAGCAGTACTTC. Encoded protein: CASSTGQGVSDEQYF. The variable domain in full, completed from reference TRBV9 and TRBJ2-7, reads DSGVTQTPKHLITATGQRVTLRCSPRSGDLSVYWYQQSLDQGLQFLIQYYNGEERAKGNILERFSAQQFPDLHSELNLSSLELGDSALYFCASSTGQGVSDEQYFGPGTRLTVT.